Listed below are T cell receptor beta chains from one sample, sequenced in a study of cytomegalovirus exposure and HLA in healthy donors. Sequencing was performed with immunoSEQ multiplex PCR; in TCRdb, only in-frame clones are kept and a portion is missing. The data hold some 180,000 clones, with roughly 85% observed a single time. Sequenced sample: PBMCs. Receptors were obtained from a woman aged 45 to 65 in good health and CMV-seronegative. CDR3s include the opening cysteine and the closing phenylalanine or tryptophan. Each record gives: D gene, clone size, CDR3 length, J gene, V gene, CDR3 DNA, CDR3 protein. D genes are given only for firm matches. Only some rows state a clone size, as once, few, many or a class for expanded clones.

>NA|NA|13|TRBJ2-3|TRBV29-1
TGCAGCGCTAGGACGGGTGGGAGTGGTACGCAGTATTTT
CSARTGGSGTQYF
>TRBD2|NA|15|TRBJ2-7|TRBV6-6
TGTGCCAGCACCCCCCGGACTAGCGGGAGCCACGAGCAGTACTTC
CASTPRTSGSHEQYF
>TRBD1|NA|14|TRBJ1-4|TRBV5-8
TGTGCCAGCAGCTGGACAGGGGATAATGAAAAACTGTTTTTT
CASSWTGDNEKLFF
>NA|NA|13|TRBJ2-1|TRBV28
TGTGCCAGCAGTTTATTAGGGGACAATGAGCAGTTCTTC
CASSLLGDNEQFF
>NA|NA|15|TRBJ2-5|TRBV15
TGTGCCACCAGCAGAGGGGGGGATAGCAAAGAGACCCAGTACTTC
CATSRGGDSKETQYF
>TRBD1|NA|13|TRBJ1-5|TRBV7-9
TGTTCCAGCCAAGACAGGGTTGGACAGCCCCAGCATTTT
CSSQDRVGQPQHF
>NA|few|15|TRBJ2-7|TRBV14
TGTGCCAGCAGCCAAGCACGGGTTGGTATCTACGAGCAGTACTTC
CASSQARVGIYEQYF
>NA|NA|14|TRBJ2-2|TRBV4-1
TGCGCCAGCAGCCAAGGACTGCCCACCGGGGAGCTGTTTTTT
CASSQGLPTGELFF
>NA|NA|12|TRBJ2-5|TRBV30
TGTGCCTGGAGTCTGAGTGCAGAGACCCAGTACTTC
CAWSLSAETQYF
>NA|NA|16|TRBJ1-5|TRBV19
TGTGCCAGTAATTTGGGGCAGGCGTATAGCAATCAGCCCCAGCATTTT
CASNLGQAYSNQPQHF
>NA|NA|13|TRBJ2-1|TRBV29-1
TGCAGCGTTGAAACGAATTACGGGAATGAGCAGTTCTTC
CSVETNYGNEQFF
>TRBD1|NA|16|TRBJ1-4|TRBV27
TGTGCCAGCAGTCCGTTAGGGGACAGGGGAAATGAAAAACTGTTTTTT
CASSPLGDRGNEKLFF
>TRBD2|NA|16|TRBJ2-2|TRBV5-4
TGTGCCAGCAGTTCGGAGGCTAGCGGGAGCCCCGGGGAGCTGTTTTTT
CASSSEASGSPGELFF
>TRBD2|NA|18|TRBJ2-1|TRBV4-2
TGTGCCAGCAGCCTTGGGGGGCTAGCGGGAGTGGGGTACAATGAGCAGTTCTTC
CASSLGGLAGVGYNEQFF
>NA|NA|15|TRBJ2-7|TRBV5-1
TGCGCCAGCAGCTTGGGTTCGGGTTCCTCCTACGAGCAGTACTTC
CASSLGSGSSYEQYF
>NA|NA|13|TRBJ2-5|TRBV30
TGTGCCTGGAGTGCTACAGTCCAAGAGACCCAGTACTTC
CAWSATVQETQYF
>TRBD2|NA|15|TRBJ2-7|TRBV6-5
TGTGCCAGCAGCCCGGGGACTAGCGGTCCCTACGAGCAGTACTTC
CASSPGTSGPYEQYF
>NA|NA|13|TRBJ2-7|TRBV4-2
TGTGCCAGCAGCATGACTTCGGGGAACGAGCAGTACTTC
CASSMTSGNEQYF
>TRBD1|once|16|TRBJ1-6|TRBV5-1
TGCGCCAGCAGCTCGCAAAGGACAGGAGCCAATTCACCCCTCCACTTT
CASSSQRTGANSPLHF
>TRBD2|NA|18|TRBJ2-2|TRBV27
TGTGCCAGCAGTTTACGGGGATTAGCGGGTCGGTATACCGGGGAGCTGTTTTTT
CASSLRGLAGRYTGELFF
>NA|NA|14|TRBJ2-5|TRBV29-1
TGCAGCGTTGATATATCAGGGGGGCAAGAGACCCAGTACTTC
CSVDISGGQETQYF
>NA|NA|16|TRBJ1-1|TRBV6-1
TGTGCCAGCAGTGATCCCTTATGGACAGTGAACACTGAAGCTTTCTTT
CASSDPLWTVNTEAFF
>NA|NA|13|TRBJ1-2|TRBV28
TGTGCCAGCAGTTTGACCGCCCGGGAGGGCTACACCTTC
CASSLTAREGYTF
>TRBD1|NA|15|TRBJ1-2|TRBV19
TGTGCCAGTAGGGGACAGGGCCCCAGGGTCGGTGGCTACACCTTC
CASRGQGPRVGGYTF
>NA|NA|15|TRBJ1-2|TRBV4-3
TGCGCCAGCAGCCAAGATGGCGGAGCTAACTATGGCTACACCTTC
CASSQDGGANYGYTF
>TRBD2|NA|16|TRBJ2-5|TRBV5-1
TGCGCCAGCAGCCCGGGACTAGCGGGAGGGAAAGAGACCCAGTACTTC
CASSPGLAGGKETQYF
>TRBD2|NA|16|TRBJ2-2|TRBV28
TGTGCCAGAAGGACTAGCGGCCGAGCGTGCACCGGGGAGCTGTTTTTT
CARRTSGRACTGELFF
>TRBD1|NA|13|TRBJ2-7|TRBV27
TGTGCCAGCAGTTCGAGGACAGGGCACGAGCAGTACTTC
CASSSRTGHEQYF
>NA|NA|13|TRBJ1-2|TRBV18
TGTGCCAGCTCACAGACAGCTAACTATGGCTACACCTTC
CASSQTANYGYTF
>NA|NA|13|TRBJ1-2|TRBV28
TGTGCCAGCAGCCTCCTGCAGGGCATAGGCTACACCTTC
CASSLLQGIGYTF
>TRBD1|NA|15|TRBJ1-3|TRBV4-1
TGCGCCAGCAGCCAAGACGACAGGGGCGGTAACACCATATATTTT
CASSQDDRGGNTIYF
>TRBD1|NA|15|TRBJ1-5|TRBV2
TGTGCCAGCAGCGCCGGGACAGGGGGCCTTCAGCCCCAGCATTTT
CASSAGTGGLQPQHF
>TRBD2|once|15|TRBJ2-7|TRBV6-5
TGTGCCAGCAGTTACTCGAGCGGGAGCTCCTACGAGCAGTACTTC
CASSYSSGSSYEQYF
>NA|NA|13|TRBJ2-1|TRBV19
TGTGCCAGTGGCGACACTTCTTACAATGAGCAGTTCTTC
CASGDTSYNEQFF
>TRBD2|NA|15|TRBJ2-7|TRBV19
TGTGCCAGTAGTATAAGGCTAGCGGGAGGCTACGAGCAGTACTTC
CASSIRLAGGYEQYF
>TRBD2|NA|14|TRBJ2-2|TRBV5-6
TGTGCCAGCCTGATTAGCGGGAGGGCCGGGGAGCTGTTTTTT
CASLISGRAGELFF
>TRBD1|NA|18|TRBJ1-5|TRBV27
TGTGCCAGCAGTTTATCTAGGGGACAGGGAAGAGAGGATCAGCCCCAGCATTTT
CASSLSRGQGREDQPQHF
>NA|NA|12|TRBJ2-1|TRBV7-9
TGTGCCAGCAGCTCCCCTAGTTATGAGCAGTTCTTC
CASSSPSYEQFF
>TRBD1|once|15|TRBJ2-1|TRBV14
TGTGCCAGCAGCCCACAGGGGGCAATCCCGAATGAGCAGTTCTTC
CASSPQGAIPNEQFF
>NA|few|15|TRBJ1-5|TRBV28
TGTGCCAGCAGCCCTACGGGGGTTGGAAATCAGCCCCAGCATTTT
CASSPTGVGNQPQHF
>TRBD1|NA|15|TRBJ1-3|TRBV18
TGTGCCAGCTCACCCGACAGGGGACCTGGAAACACCATATATTTT
CASSPDRGPGNTIYF
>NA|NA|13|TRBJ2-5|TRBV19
TGTGCCAGTAGTAATGCGGCGGGGGAGACCCAGTACTTC
CASSNAAGETQYF
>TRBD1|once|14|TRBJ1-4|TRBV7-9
TGTTCCAGCAGCCGCAACAGGGGAGGAGAAAAACTGTTTTTT
CSSSRNRGGEKLFF
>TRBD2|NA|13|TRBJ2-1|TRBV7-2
TGTGCCACCAATAGCGGGAAGAACAATGAGCAGTTCTTC
CATNSGKNNEQFF
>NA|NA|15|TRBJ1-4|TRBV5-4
TGTGCCAGCAGCCGTTCCCCGGCAACTAATGAAAAACTGTTTTTT
CASSRSPATNEKLFF
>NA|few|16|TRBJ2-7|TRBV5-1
TGCGCCAGCAGTAATCATAGCGGCCAAAACACCTACGAGCAGTACTTC
CASSNHSGQNTYEQYF
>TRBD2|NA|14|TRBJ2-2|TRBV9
TGTGCCAGCAGCCCCCGACTAGCGAGAAGGGAGCTGTTTTTT
CASSPRLARRELFF
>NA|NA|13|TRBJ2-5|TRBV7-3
TGTGCCAGCAGCTGGGCCGTACAAGAGACCCAGTACTTC
CASSWAVQETQYF
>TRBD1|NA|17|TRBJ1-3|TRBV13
TGTGCCAGCACCGAAACTTCGGACAGGGGACCCGGAAACACCATATATTTT
CASTETSDRGPGNTIYF
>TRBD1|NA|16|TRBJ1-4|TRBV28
TGTGCCAGCAGTTTAGACAGGGGGGGGACTAATGAAAAACTGTTTTTT
CASSLDRGGTNEKLFF
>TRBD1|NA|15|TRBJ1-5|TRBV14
TGTGCCAGCAGCCCGTCCGGGACAGGGTATCAGCCCCAGCATTTT
CASSPSGTGYQPQHF
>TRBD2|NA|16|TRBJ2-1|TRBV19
TGTGCCAGTAGTATGGCTAGCGGGCCCTCCTACAATGAGCAGTTCTTC
CASSMASGPSYNEQFF
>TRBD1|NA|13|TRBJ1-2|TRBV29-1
TGCAGCGTTGGACAGGGGGCGCGAGGAGGCTACACCTTC
CSVGQGARGGYTF
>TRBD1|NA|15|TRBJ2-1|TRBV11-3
TGTGCCAGCAGCTTAGGGGGACAGGGACGCCATGAGCAGTTCTTC
CASSLGGQGRHEQFF
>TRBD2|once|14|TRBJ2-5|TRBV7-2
TGTGCCAGCAGCTTGGGCGGGGGTCAAGAGACCCAGTACTTC
CASSLGGGQETQYF